This TCR beta chain was sequenced for a study of T cell repertoires in cytomegalovirus infection (dated by TCRdb to between 2018 and 2020). Background on the whole study: Alongside well-studied HLA-B-restricted epitopes, the peptide stimulations were aimed at recently identified HLA-C-restricted CMV epitopes, whose presentation resists viral immunomodulation. The HLA type of each donor mattered for the analysis, because public TCR beta signatures pointed to carriage of CMV infection along with the matching HLA type. Findings and caveats that apply to the study as a whole: Carriers of CMV infection plus the relevant HLA type were discriminated by the cumulative frequency of public TCR beta family members in the study cohort and in an independent roughly 400-donor cohort. In the ex vivo response, HLA-C-restricted CMV-specific TCR beta clonotypes were dominant, and in two of eight donors the single most frequent clonotype came from this HLA-C-restricted group.

The cysteine opens and the phenylalanine closes a CDR3 of 15 amino acids. CDR3 DNA is the only sequence kept; it has 45 bases, read in frame from the first base. From a lookup of the germline V gene, CDR1 and CDR2 are SGDLS and YYNGEE. Sequencing was performed on an Illumina HiSeq 1500. The public sequencing data were trimmed at Q25 with fastp and processed into clonotypes with MiXCR by TCRdb, which kept only in-frame beta chains. Each record represents a unique CDR3 protein, reported with the most common genes and DNA among its rows. The sample table lists roughly 990,000 distinct CDR3 sequences, roughly 30% of them with a count of one. Together, the top ten hold around 15% of the sample. Read against the paper, the sample's treatment or condition label means: in vitro stimulation with specific CMV peptide epitopes to enrich CMV-specific T cells. As for this clonotype: Its antigen is not yet known. A read error may produce the germline difference seen at one junction end.

In this chain, TRBV9 is recombined with TRBJ2-1; 8 junctional bases match TRBD1. The TCR was taken from a human donor in good health (CMV status not recorded). Some clones in this sample may be carry-over from other donors' samples. The specimen comprised cultured CD8+ T cells from PBMCs, sampled from culture after CMV antigen stimulation. CDR3 region: CASTLAGGSHNEQFF. Read as DNA, the sequence is TGTGCCAGCACTTTGGCAGGGGGCTCCCACAATGAGCAGTTCTTC.